One and the same sample provided the 25 T cell receptor beta chains below, sequenced in a study of blood T cell repertoires in COVID-19. The protocol was immunoSEQ multiplex PCR, while the TCRdb copy is restricted to in-frame clones and leaves out a portion. Among 85,000 to 130,000 clones listed, about nine tenths were seen once. The specimen sequenced was peripheral blood. The receptors shown here come from a man in his 70s with acute or convalescent COVID-19.

The chain has TRBV5-8 and TRBJ2-1, with TRBD1 as a possible D gene (7 bases). Trimming removed 1 base from V and 7 bases from J, with 9 bases in between. Germline CDR1 and CDR2: SGHTS and YDEGEE. The CDR3 contains 13 residues. CDR3 DNA: TGTGCCAGCAGCTTGCAGGGGGGAAATGAGCAGTTCTTC. This encodes CASSLQGGNEQFF.

This clone was found once. The gene calls are TRBV7-8 and TRBJ1-1, with D unclear. Trimming removed 3 bases at V and 1 base at J, with 6 bases between. Looked up from germline, CDR1 is SGHVS and CDR2 is FQNEAQ. The CDR3 totals 13 residues. DNA of the CDR3: TGTGCCAGCAGCTTTTCAGGGAACACTGAAGCTTTCTTT. Residues: CASSFSGNTEAFF.

This CDR3 is CASSKSGADTQYF. The CDR3, as DNA: TGTGCCAGTAGTAAGAGCGGAGCAGATACGCAGTATTTT. The chain uses TRBV19 and TRBJ2-3, with D perhaps TRBD2 (5 bases). Trimming cost V 4 bases and J 4 bases, with 9 bases left between them. Germline CDR1 reads LNHDA; CDR2 reads SQIVND (reference sequence). CDR3 length: 13 residues.

The rearrangement links TRBV2 to TRBJ2-5; TRBD2 agrees at 14 bases. The CDR3 runs 17 residues. The trim removed 6 bases at V and 4 bases at J, leaving 10 bases unmatched. Looked up from germline, CDR1 is SNHLY and CDR2 is FYNNEI. This CDR3 reads CASRRLAGGPSRETQYF. The CDR3 nucleotides read TGTGCCAGCAGACGACTAGCGGGGGGGCCCTCAAGAGAGACCCAGTACTTC.

The CDR3 region has the DNA TGCAGTGCTATTGAGACAGTTTTGAGCTCTGGAAACACCATATATTTT. It translates to CSAIETVLSSGNTIYF. The genes are TRBV20-1 and TRBJ1-3, with D tentatively TRBD1 (5 bases). The CDR3 runs 16 residues. V was pared by 4 bases and J by 0 bases, with 16 bases between. The germline gives CDR1 DFQATT, CDR2 SNEGSKA (reference sequence).

This clone has more than one count but fewer than ten. The V gene is TRBV2, the J gene TRBJ2-7; the D gene is possibly TRBD1 (5 bases). V gave up 4 bases and J gave up 4 bases, with 14 bases separating them. This CDR3 has 14 residues. CDR1 and CDR2 from the germline V gene are SNHLY and FYNNEI. The CDR3: CASSGTTQPYEQYF. CDR3 nucleotide sequence: TGTGCCAGCAGTGGGACAACCCAGCCATACGAGCAGTACTTC.

This clone was seen a few times. The CDR3 DNA reads TGTGCCAGCAGCCAAGGGACTACTTTTTCTGAGCAGTACTTC. Translation: CASSQGTTFSEQYF. The genes are TRBV3-1 (or the pseudogene TRBV3-2) and TRBJ2-7, with a possible D match to TRBD2 (6 bases). This CDR3 comprises 14 residues. The germline CDR1 and CDR2 sequences are LGHDT and YNNKEL (reference sequence). The V gene lost 1 base and the J gene lost 7 bases, with 14 bases spanning the gap.

J is TRBJ2-7 and V is TRBV28, with a tentative D call TRBD1 (8 bases). This CDR3 is built from 18 residues. V was clipped by 5 bases and J by 0 bases, with 23 bases between them. Germline-derived CDR1 and CDR2 are MDHEN and SYDVKM. CDR3 bases: TGTGCCAGCAGTCGACAGGGGCGAGCGAAGCGGGACTCCTACGAGCAGTACTTC. It specifies CASSRQGRAKRDSYEQYF.

The V and J genes are TRBV11-2 and TRBJ2-6, with a possible D match to TRBD2 (5 bases). The germline gives CDR1 SGHAT, CDR2 FQNNGV. V lost 5 bases, J lost 0 bases, and 8 bases lay in between. The CDR3 totals 15 residues. CDR3 DNA sequence: TGTGCCAGCAGCCTCCGGGACTCTGGGGCCAACGTCCTGACTTTC. This translates into CASSLRDSGANVLTF.

This chain uses TRBV28 with TRBJ2-7; 8 bases map to TRBD2. The germline V gene encodes CDR1 MDHEN and CDR2 SYDVKM. V shed 11 bases, J shed 2 bases, and the junction held 8 bases outside the gene matches. The CDR3 is 13 residues long. The CDR3 is CAAGRASTYEQYF. CDR3 coding DNA: TGTGCCGCCGGGAGGGCCTCTACCTACGAGCAGTACTTC.

This chain uses TRBV19 with TRBJ2-1; a weak D match, TRBD1 (6 bases). Trimming stripped 7 bases from V and 4 bases from J, with 17 bases between. The CDR3 runs to 15 residues. Germline CDR1 and CDR2: LNHDA and SQIVND (reference sequence). CDR3 sequence reads: CASTPSGTRYNEQFF. CDR3 coding DNA: TGTGCCAGTACCCCCTCCGGGACACGTTACAATGAGCAGTTCTTC. Based on the CDR3 plus reference TRBV19 and TRBJ2-1, the full variable domain is DGGITQSPKYLFRKEGQNVTLSCEQNLNHDAMYWYRQDPGQGLRLIYYSQIVNDFQKGDIAEGYSVSREKKESFPLTVTSAQKNPTAFYLCASTPSGTRYNEQFFGPGTRLTVL.

The chain recombines TRBV6-6 with TRBJ1-2; no reliable D call. The CDR3 consists of 11 residues. The germline V and J ends were trimmed by 5 bases and 6 bases, with 7 bases remaining between them. Germline V lookup: CDR1 MNHNY, CDR2 SVGAGI (reference sequence). The chain's CDR3 is CASSEQDGYTF. The CDR3 region has the DNA TGTGCCAGCAGTGAGCAGGATGGCTACACCTTC.

The chain is built from TRBV6-5 and TRBJ1-5; D remains unclear. The CDR3 is 13 amino acids. Per the germline V gene, CDR1 is MNHEY and CDR2 is SVGAGI. V was trimmed by 6 bases and J by 7 bases, leaving 13 bases between them. In nucleotides, the CDR3 is TGTGCCAGCAGGTTGACTCGCGGACAGCCCCAGCATTTT. Its translation is CASRLTRGQPQHF.

This chain connects TRBV15 to TRBJ1-3; weak D call: TRBD1 (6 bases). The CDR3 totals 17 residues. From germline, CDR1 is LNHNV and CDR2 YYDKDF (reference sequence). Trimming stripped 2 bases from V and 0 bases from J, with 14 bases between. The CDR3 nucleotides read TGTGCCACCAGCAGAACCGGACAGAGCTTCTCTGGAAACACCATATATTTT. Amino acids: CATSRTGQSFSGNTIYF.

CDR3 nucleotides: TGTGCCAGCAGTCCAGGGGGCAACACTGAAGCTTTCTTT. This encodes CASSPGGNTEAFF. This chain uses TRBV28 with TRBJ1-1; 8 bases match TRBD1. Germline V gene data show CDR1 as MDHEN and CDR2 as SYDVKM. Trimming cost V 5 bases and J 2 bases; bases outside gene matches: 1. CDR3 length equals 13 residues.

DNA for the CDR3: TGTGCCAGCTCCGGGACAGAAAATAATTCACCCCTCCACTTT. Protein sequence: CASSGTENNSPLHF. The chain is built from TRBV27 and TRBJ1-6; 7 bases match TRBD1. V shed 8 bases and J 5 bases; nucleotides not matched to a gene: 6. The CDR3 runs 14 residues. CDR1 and CDR2 from the germline V gene are MNHEY and SMNVEV (reference sequence).

This clone was seen only once. The rearrangement uses TRBV18 and TRBJ2-1; TRBD2 might be the D (5 bases). Trimming removed 0 bases from V and 0 bases from J, with 6 bases in between. This CDR3 has 15 residues. CDR1 and CDR2 (germline): KGHSH, LQKENI. CDR3 amino acids: CASSPPGSSYNEQFF. In DNA form, the CDR3 reads TGTGCCAGCTCACCACCGGGGAGCTCCTACAATGAGCAGTTCTTC.

This clone has only one observation. This chain links TRBV15 with TRBJ1-2, with D hard to call. The CDR3 length is 14 residues. Germline V lookup: CDR1 LNHNV, CDR2 YYDKDF (reference sequence). V was clipped by 0 bases and J by 0 bases, with 5 bases between them. The CDR3 spells CATSRETTNYGYTF. As DNA, the CDR3 is TGTGCCACCAGCAGAGAGACAACTAACTATGGCTACACCTTC. Together with reference TRBV15 and TRBJ1-2, the CDR3 gives the full variable domain: DAMVIQNPRYQVTQFGKPVTLSCSQTLNHNVMYWYQQKSSQAPKLLFHYYDKDFNNEADTPDNFQSRRPNTSFCFLDIRSPGLGDTAMYLCATSRETTNYGYTFGSGTRLTVV.

This chain connects TRBV27 to TRBJ2-2; TRBD2 matches at 8 bases. Trimming removed 0 bases from V and 6 bases from J; junction bases left unmatched: 0. This CDR3 has 14 residues. In germline, CDR1 is MNHEY, CDR2 SMNVEV (reference sequence). CDR3 sequence (DNA): TGTGCCAGCAGTTTATCCGGGAGGGCCGGGGAGCTGTTTTTT. Translation gives CASSLSGRAGELFF.

V and J are TRBV9 and TRBJ1-3; D gene ambiguous. Germline loops: CDR1 SGDLS, CDR2 YYNGEE. This CDR3 comprises 14 residues. V was clipped by 4 bases and J by 0 bases, with 8 bases between them. CDR3 amino acids: CASSTQSSGNTIYF. The CDR3 DNA follows: TGTGCCAGCAGCACACAGAGCTCTGGAAACACCATATATTTT.

V and J are TRBV4-1 and TRBJ1-5; 8 bases are a match to TRBD1. Germline loops: CDR1 MGHRA, CDR2 YSYEKL. The ends lost 1 base at V and 6 bases at J; junction bases unmatched: 8. The length of the CDR3 is 16 residues. The CDR3 region has the DNA TGCGCCAGCAGCCAAGTCGGTCAGGGGGCGGCTCAGCCCCAGCATTTT. Protein product: CASSQVGQGAAQPQHF.

J is TRBJ1-1 and V is TRBV12-3 or TRBV12-4; D remains unclear. The CDR3 is 12 amino acids. V dropped 4 bases and J dropped 6 bases, with 9 bases sitting between them. The CDR3 is CASSSLGAEAFF. The CDR3 DNA reads as TGTGCCAGCAGTTCCCTCGGGGCTGAAGCTTTCTTT.

The chain couples TRBV4-2 to TRBJ1-5, with a tentative D call TRBD1 (5 bases). CDR3 length: 15 amino acids. CDR1 is LGHNA, CDR2 YNFKEQ, per germline. V lost 1 base, J lost 6 bases, and 13 bases lay in between. The CDR3 nucleotides are TGTGCCAGCAGCCAAGCCTGGCAGGGAAGTCAGCCCCAGCATTTT. It yields the protein CASSQAWQGSQPQHF.

This clone was found once. CDR3 sequence reads: CASRLRTSPDAGELFF. The CDR3 region has the DNA TGTGCCAGCAGACTTCGGACTAGCCCAGACGCCGGGGAGCTGTTTTTT. The chain combines TRBV6-6 with TRBJ2-2, with 8 bases matching TRBD2. This CDR3 region has 16 residues. The germline V gene encodes CDR1 MNHNY and CDR2 SVGAGI (reference sequence). V shed 6 bases and J 6 bases; nucleotides not matched to a gene: 12.

J is TRBJ2-2 and V is TRBV4-3; D gene ambiguous. In germline, CDR1 is LGHNA, CDR2 YSLEER. This CDR3 is built from 16 residues. Between the trimmed V and J ends, which lost 1 base and 2 bases, there was a span of 11 bases. CDR3 in amino acids: CASSQGQTLNTGELFF. DNA for the CDR3: TGCGCCAGCAGCCAAGGCCAGACTCTTAACACCGGGGAGCTGTTTTTT.